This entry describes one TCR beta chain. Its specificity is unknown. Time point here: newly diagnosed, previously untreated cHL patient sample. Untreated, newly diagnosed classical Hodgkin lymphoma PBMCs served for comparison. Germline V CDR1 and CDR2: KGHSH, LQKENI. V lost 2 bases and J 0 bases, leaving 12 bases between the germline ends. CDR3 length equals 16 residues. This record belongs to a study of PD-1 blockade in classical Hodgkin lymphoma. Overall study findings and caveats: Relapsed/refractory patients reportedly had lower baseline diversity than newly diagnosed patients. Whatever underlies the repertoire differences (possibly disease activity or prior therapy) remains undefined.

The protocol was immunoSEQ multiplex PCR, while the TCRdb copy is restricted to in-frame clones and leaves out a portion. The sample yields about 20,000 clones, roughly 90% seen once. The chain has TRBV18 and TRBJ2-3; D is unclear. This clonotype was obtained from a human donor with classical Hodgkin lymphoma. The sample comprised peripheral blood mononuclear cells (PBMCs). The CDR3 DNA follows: TGTGCCAGCTCACCAAGCCTTGTGTCCAGCACAGATACGCAGTATTTT. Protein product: CASSPSLVSSTDTQYF.